The 8 T cell receptor beta chains presented below share a single source sample, sequenced in a study of beta chain features in type 1 diabetes. As every portion of the isolated RNA was reverse transcribed, the sequencing read expressed TCRB transcripts. Profiling relied on immunoSEQ multiplex PCR, and the TCRdb table lists in-frame clones only, not all of them. The profile shows roughly 130,000 clones, around 8.7% of them singletons. Specimen: central memory CD4+ T cells from blood. These receptors all come from a man aged 18 to 30 in good health.

This clone showed up many times. This rearrangement joins TRBV2 to TRBJ2-3, with TRBD2 matching over 10 bases. The length of the CDR3 is 13 residues. Germline V CDR1 and CDR2: SNHLY, FYNNEI. The junction had 8 bases not matched to a gene; V was cut back by 11 bases and J by 6 bases. The CDR3 spells CAGGSGGSDTQYF. CDR3 bases: TGTGCCGGGGGTAGCGGGGGGTCGGATACGCAGTATTTT.

This clone was observed a few times. The V and J genes are TRBV5-1 and TRBJ2-2; 10 bases match TRBD2. The germline gives CDR1 SGHRS, CDR2 YFSETQ. Trimming took 5 bases from V and 3 from J; bases not matched to a gene: 4. The CDR3 loop spans 15 amino acids. The CDR3 DNA sequence: TGCGCCAGCAGTAGACTAGCGGGTGACACCGGGGAGCTGTTTTTT. This sequence encodes CASSRLAGDTGELFF.

This clone was seen at least ten times. This chain joins TRBV15 and TRBJ2-7; TRBD1 matches 9 bases. Germline V gene sequence: CDR1 LNHNV, CDR2 YYDKDF (reference sequence). The CDR3 contains 17 residues. Unmatched junction bases numbered 10, after V lost 0 bases and J lost 4 bases. CDR3: CATSRDTGQGVRYEQYF. CDR3 nucleotides: TGTGCCACCAGCAGAGATACGGGACAGGGTGTACGATACGAGCAGTACTTC. Complete variable domain (other parts from reference TRBV15 and TRBJ2-7): DAMVIQNPRYQVTQFGKPVTLSCSQTLNHNVMYWYQQKSSQAPKLLFHYYDKDFNNEADTPDNFQSRRPNTSFCFLDIRSPGLGDTAMYLCATSRDTGQGVRYEQYFGPGTRLTVT.

The genes are TRBV7-9 and TRBJ2-7; perhaps TRBD1 as D (5 bases). V dropped 5 bases and J dropped 2 bases, with 10 bases sitting between them. The CDR3 is 13 amino acids. CDR1 is SEHNR and CDR2 is FQNEAQ in the germline V gene (reference sequence). The CDR3 region has the DNA TGTGCCAGCAGCAAGACAGAGACCTACGAGCAGTACTTC. It yields the protein CASSKTETYEQYF.

The rearrangement joins TRBV6-1 to TRBJ2-7; no definite D call. V gave up 8 bases and J gave up 0 bases, with 8 bases separating them. Germline V gene sequence: CDR1 MNHNS, CDR2 SASEGT. The CDR3 sequence is 12 residues long. The DNA for the CDR3 is TGTGCCAGCGGGCCTCACTCCTACGAGCAGTACTTC. Translated: CASGPHSYEQYF.

The sample holds a few counts of this clone. The chain combines TRBV4-1 with TRBJ2-3; 10 bases agree with TRBD1. Looked up from germline, CDR1 is MGHRA and CDR2 is YSYEKL. There are 20 residues in the CDR3. J gave up 4 bases and V 1 base, and 17 bases lay outside the gene matches. CDR3: CASSQVFGGRDRGRADTQYF. As DNA, the CDR3 is TGCGCCAGCAGCCAAGTATTTGGCGGCCGGGACAGGGGAAGAGCAGATACGCAGTATTTT.

V usage is TRBV7-9 and J usage is TRBJ1-4; D possibly corresponds to TRBD1 (5 bases). CDR3 length: 14 residues. Trimming left V 5 bases short and J 4 bases short, with 11 bases between. Germline V gene data show CDR1 as SEHNR and CDR2 as FQNEAQ (reference sequence). CDR3 region: CASSADSHNEKLFF. The CDR3 coding sequence is TGTGCCAGCAGCGCCGACAGCCATAATGAAAAACTGTTTTTT.

Ten or more counts support this clone. This sequence joins TRBV21-1 and TRBJ1-5; the table gives TRBD1 as D, unverified against the DNA. TRBV21-1 is listed as a pseudogene. The CDR3 has 10 residues. The CDR3 is CASRAKPQHF. The CDR3 DNA follows: TGTGCCAGCAGGGCCAAGCCCCAGCATTTT.